Presented here are 32 T cell receptor beta chains from one specimen sequenced in a study of shared clonotypes between healthy human individuals. Produced via immunoSEQ multiplex PCR; TCRdb's table is partial and in-frame only. The sample has approximately 2.5 million clones; approximately 94% are singletons. The specimen sequenced was naive CD4+ T cells sorted from blood. Indicated subset: CD45RA+ positively selected. The source is a man between 18 and 29 years old in good health.

In its sample, this clone was seen a few times. The identical CDR3 is also encoded by other nucleotide sequences in the sample. The chain combines TRBV30 with TRBJ1-1; 7 bases map to TRBD1. The germline CDR1 and CDR2 sequences are GTSNPN and SVGIG (reference sequence). Unmatched junction bases numbered 3, after V lost 5 bases and J lost 0 bases. The CDR3 consists of 13 residues. CDR3 sequence: CAWAGQLNTEAFF. CDR3 bases: TGTGCCTGGGCGGGACAGTTGAACACTGAAGCTTTCTTT.

This chain uses TRBV9 with TRBJ2-1; 7 nucleotides line up with TRBD1. The V gene end was trimmed by 4 bases and the J gene end by 4 bases; junction bases not matched to a gene: 2. Germline-derived CDR1 and CDR2 are SGDLS and YYNGEE. The CDR3 is 13 residues long. CDR3 sequence: CASSPDRYNEQFF. CDR3 coding DNA: TGTGCCAGCAGCCCGGACAGGTACAATGAGCAGTTCTTC. The complete variable domain, with remaining parts taken from reference TRBV9 and TRBJ2-1, reads DSGVTQTPKHLITATGQRVTLRCSPRSGDLSVYWYQQSLDQGLQFLIQYYNGEERAKGNILERFSAQQFPDLHSELNLSSLELGDSALYFCASSPDRYNEQFFGPGTRLTVL.

This rearrangement joins TRBV7-2 to TRBJ1-5; TRBD1 is a possible D gene (5 bases). Germline V gene sequence: CDR1 SGHTA, CDR2 FQGNSA. This CDR3 is 14 amino acids long. Trimming pared 1 base from V and 6 bases from J, leaving 10 bases between. Here the CDR3 DNA reads TGTGCCAGCAGCTTAGGGGGGGTTAGTCAGCCCCAGCATTTT. Its protein product is CASSLGGVSQPQHF.

This clone was seen just once. This rearrangement joins TRBV25-1 to TRBJ2-5, with 9 bases fitting TRBD1. The J call is doubtful: the DNA matches TRBJ2-7 better. The CDR3 is 13 residues long. Germline V lookup: CDR1 MGHDK, CDR2 SYGVNS. CDR3 region: CASSKDRGYEQYF. The CDR3 DNA follows: TGTGCCAGCAGTAAGGACAGGGGCTACGAGCAGTACTTC.

The V call is TRBV9, the J call TRBJ2-7; possible D gene TRBD1, 5 bases. Trimming shortened V by 7 bases and J by 3 bases, and 17 bases separated the two germline ends. Germline-derived CDR1 and CDR2 are SGDLS and YYNGEE. The CDR3 runs 14 residues. The CDR3, as DNA: TGTGCCAGCTCCAAGACCCAGGGTGGCTACGAGCAGTACTTC. Its protein product is CASSKTQGGYEQYF.

The chain recombines TRBV5-1 with TRBJ2-7; 10 positions agree with TRBD2. Germline CDR1 and CDR2: SGHRS and YFSETQ. The CDR3 totals 13 residues. The trim removed 3 bases at V and 6 bases at J, leaving 3 bases unmatched. The CDR3 reads CASSSSGRGEQYF. For the CDR3, the DNA is TGCGCCAGCAGCTCAAGCGGGAGGGGCGAGCAGTACTTC. The full variable domain, completed using reference TRBV5-1 and TRBJ2-7, is KAGVTQTPRYLIKTRGQQVTLSCSPISGHRSVSWYQQTPGQGLQFLFEYFSETQRNKGNFPGRFSGRQFSNSRSEMNVSTLELGDSALYLCASSSSGRGEQYFGPGTRLTVT.

J is TRBJ2-3 and V is TRBV10-1; 8 nucleotides align to TRBD1. Germline loops: CDR1 WNHNN, CDR2 SYGVQD (reference sequence). The CDR3 consists of 15 residues. V gave up 2 bases and J gave up 1 base; unmatched junction bases: 2. CDR3 sequence (DNA): TGCGCCAGCAGTGAGGTGGACAGGGGCACAGATACGCAGTATTTT. Protein product: CASSEVDRGTDTQYF.

V usage is TRBV6-6 and J usage is TRBJ2-7, with TRBD2 matching over 8 bases. This CDR3 comprises 12 residues. After removal of 6 bases from V and 5 bases from J, the junction contained 3 bases not matched to a gene. Germline CDR1 MNHNY, CDR2 SVGAGI (reference sequence). CDR3 residues: CASSRTSHEQYF. CDR3 sequence (DNA): TGTGCCAGCAGCCGGACTAGCCACGAGCAGTACTTC.

V is TRBV18 and J is TRBJ1-1; 12 bases align to TRBD1. The J segment lost 0 bases and the V segment lost 4 bases, leaving 3 bases of the junction unmatched. This CDR3 is 16 amino acids long. Germline CDR1 KGHSH, CDR2 LQKENI. The CDR3 region has the DNA TGTGCCAGCTCACGGGACAGGGGGCTCATGAACACTGAAGCTTTCTTT. This gives the protein CASSRDRGLMNTEAFF.

The V call is TRBV7-9, the J call TRBJ2-7; the match to TRBD1 covers 8 bases. V lost 5 bases and J lost 5; bases outside the gene matches: 8. The germline V gene has CDR1 SEHNR and CDR2 FQNEAQ (reference sequence). The CDR3 is 14 amino acids. DNA for the CDR3: TGTGCCAGCAGCCCGGGACAGGTGTACCACGAGCAGTACTTC. It encodes CASSPGQVYHEQYF.

The genes are TRBV4-3 and TRBJ2-5; D is perhaps TRBD2 (5 bases). V was trimmed by 0 bases and J by 5 bases, leaving 16 bases between them. The CDR3 has 16 amino acids. Germline loops: CDR1 LGHNA, CDR2 YSLEER. The CDR3 DNA follows: TGCGCCAGCAGCCAAGAGGCCGGTCTAGCTTGGGAGACCCAGTACTTC. This encodes CASSQEAGLAWETQYF.

The chain employs TRBV25-1 and TRBJ2-7; weak D call: TRBD1 (6 bases). This CDR3 has 12 amino acids. With 5 bases removed from V and 5 bases from J, the gap between germline ends came to 10 bases. Germline lookup yields CDR1 MGHDK and CDR2 SYGVNS. Written as DNA, the CDR3 is TGTGCCAGCAGTTTCGGACAGCACGAGCAGTACTTC. This codes for CASSFGQHEQYF.

V is TRBV18 and J is TRBJ2-2; D unclear. Germline values: CDR1 KGHSH, CDR2 LQKENI. V lost 3 bases and J 2 bases, leaving 7 bases between the germline ends. The CDR3 spans 14 residues. CDR3 in amino acids: CASSPSENTGELFF. The CDR3 DNA reads TGTGCCAGCTCACCCTCCGAAAACACCGGGGAGCTGTTTTTT.

Points on this clone: Within the sample, other DNA sequences also encode this same CDR3. The rearrangement links TRBV6-5 to TRBJ2-7, with D possibly being TRBD1 or TRBD2 (6 bases each). The CDR3 sequence is 14 residues long. Trimming left V 3 bases short and J 4 bases short, with 13 bases between. Germline V CDR1 and CDR2: MNHEY, SVGAGI. The CDR3: CASSYQRGAYEQYF. CDR3 in DNA: TGTGCCAGCAGTTATCAAAGGGGGGCATACGAGCAGTACTTC.

This chain connects TRBV25-1 to TRBJ1-5, with TRBD1 identical over 7 bases. The CDR3 has 13 residues. Per the germline V gene, CDR1 is MGHDK and CDR2 is SYGVNS. Unmatched junction bases numbered 5, after V lost 3 bases and J lost 9 bases. The CDR3, as DNA: TGTGCCAGCAGTGAGACAGGGTATCTGCCCCAGCATTTT. This sequence encodes CASSETGYLPQHF.

This chain links TRBV11-2 with TRBJ2-7; weak D call: TRBD2 (5 bases). V lost 0 bases to trimming and J lost 7 bases, with 13 bases between them. Germline CDR1 SGHAT, CDR2 FQNNGV. This CDR3 is 14 amino acids long. The chain's CDR3 is CASSLDRVAWEQYF. The CDR3 region has the DNA TGTGCCAGCAGCTTAGATCGGGTAGCGTGGGAGCAGTACTTC.

A few counts support this clone. In DNA, the CDR3 is TGTGCCAGTAGTATAGTGGGACAGGGGGCAGGAGATGAGCAGTTCTTC. It encodes CASSIVGQGAGDEQFF. The chain uses TRBV19 and TRBJ2-1; TRBD1 matches 12 bases. The V and J ends lost 1 base and 8 bases, in that order; junction bases with no gene match: 6. Germline V lookup: CDR1 LNHDA, CDR2 SQIVND (reference sequence). The CDR3 sequence is 16 residues long.

The V call is TRBV29-1, the J call TRBJ1-1, with TRBD1 matching over 8 bases. This CDR3 comprises 13 residues. Unmatched junction bases numbered 3, after V lost 1 base and J lost 5 bases. Germline values: CDR1 SQVTM, CDR2 ANQGSEA. CDR3 amino acids: CSVEGQGRTEAFF. CDR3 nucleotide sequence: TGCAGCGTTGAAGGACAGGGGAGGACTGAAGCTTTCTTT.

The sample holds one count of this clone. The rearrangement joins TRBV7-9 to TRBJ2-2; 8 nucleotides line up with TRBD1. V shed 5 bases and J 0 bases; nucleotides not matched to a gene: 2. CDR1 and CDR2 from the germline V gene are SEHNR and FQNEAQ (reference sequence). The CDR3 has 15 amino acids. Here the CDR3 DNA reads TGTGCCAGCAGCCGGGACAGGACGAACACCGGGGAGCTGTTTTTT. Protein product: CASSRDRTNTGELFF.

The gene calls are TRBV15 and TRBJ1-3; 7 nucleotides align to TRBD1. The germline V gene has CDR1 LNHNV and CDR2 YYDKDF (reference sequence). The CDR3 is 15 residues long. The junction had 6 bases not matched to a gene; V was cut back by 6 bases and J by 1 base. The CDR3 is CATRGGTESGNTIYF. The CDR3 coding sequence is TGTGCCACCAGAGGGGGCACAGAGTCTGGAAACACCATATATTTT.

V and J are TRBV7-9 and TRBJ2-5; 7 bases are shared with TRBD2. There are 15 residues in the CDR3. Germline V gives CDR1 SEHNR, CDR2 FQNEAQ (reference sequence). V shed 2 bases, J shed 2 bases, and the junction held 5 bases outside the gene matches. The CDR3 spells CASSLTLGRQETQYF. For the CDR3, the DNA is TGTGCCAGCAGCTTAACACTCGGGAGGCAAGAGACCCAGTACTTC.

The chain uses TRBV28 and TRBJ1-2; 7 bases are a match to TRBD1. The CDR3 runs 16 residues. The germline V gene encodes CDR1 MDHEN and CDR2 SYDVKM. The V and J ends lost 5 bases and 4 bases, in that order; junction bases with no gene match: 13. CDR3 DNA: TGTGCCAGCAGTACCCCCGGGACAGAGACCCGCTATGGCTACACCTTC. Translated, it gives CASSTPGTETRYGYTF.

The chain recombines TRBV4-3 with TRBJ2-1; D not resolved. The CDR3 runs 15 residues. Germline assignment: CDR1 LGHNA and CDR2 YSLEER. Trimming left V 0 bases short and J 8 bases short, with 14 bases between. The CDR3 reads CASSQDFTQLDEQFF. For the CDR3, the DNA is TGCGCCAGCAGCCAAGATTTTACCCAGTTGGATGAGCAGTTCTTC.

V usage is TRBV11-2 and J usage is TRBJ2-1; perhaps TRBD2 as D (6 bases). In germline, CDR1 is SGHAT, CDR2 FQNNGV. The CDR3 contains 16 residues. V dropped 6 bases and J dropped 5 bases, with 20 bases sitting between them. The CDR3 protein is CASRTWRDETNNEQFF. The CDR3 nucleotides read TGTGCCAGCAGAACATGGCGGGACGAAACGAACAATGAGCAGTTCTTC.

This chain connects TRBV5-6 to TRBJ1-1; D remains unclear. The CDR3 has 15 amino acids. Per germline, CDR1 SGHDT and CDR2 YYEEEE. Between the trimmed V and J ends, which lost 1 base and 0 bases, there was a span of 10 bases. The CDR3 loop reads CASSLNPTLNTEAFF. CDR3 bases: TGTGCCAGCAGCTTGAATCCGACATTGAACACTGAAGCTTTCTTT.

The CDR3 nucleotides are TGTGCCAGCAGTTCAAACTCGAATTCCGGGACAGGGGCCTACGAGCAGTACTTC. It specifies CASSSNSNSGTGAYEQYF. V and J are TRBV28 and TRBJ2-7; 10 nucleotides align to TRBD1. The junction had 14 bases not matched to a gene; V was cut back by 4 bases and J by 2 bases. This CDR3 is 18 amino acids long. CDR1 MDHEN and CDR2 SYDVKM come from the germline V gene.

This chain links TRBV2 with TRBJ1-6, with D possibly matching TRBD1 (5 bases). Trimming took 6 bases from V and 7 from J, leaving 13 bases between them. CDR1 and CDR2 from the germline V gene are SNHLY and FYNNEI. The CDR3 has 14 amino acids. The CDR3 sequence is CASSPGTPNSPLHF. The CDR3 region has the DNA TGTGCCAGCAGCCCCGGGACCCCGAATTCACCCCTCCACTTT.

The chain has TRBV9 and TRBJ2-4, with 9 bases aligning to TRBD2. V dropped 4 bases and J dropped 5; count of bases not matched to a gene: 10. There are 16 residues in the CDR3. Germline assignment: CDR1 SGDLS and CDR2 YYNGEE. CDR3 region: CASSPRWASGENIQYF. The CDR3 bases are TGTGCCAGCAGCCCCCGTTGGGCTAGCGGGGAAAACATTCAGTACTTC.

The V and J genes are TRBV27 and TRBJ1-1; weak D call: TRBD1 (6 bases). V was cut by 5 bases and J by 5 bases, with 15 bases left in between. This CDR3 has 14 residues. Germline lookup yields CDR1 MNHEY and CDR2 SMNVEV (reference sequence). CDR3 sequence reads: CASSPKQGRTEAFF. For the CDR3, the DNA is TGTGCCAGCAGTCCCAAACAGGGAAGGACTGAAGCTTTCTTT.

The CDR3 DNA follows: TGTGCCAGCTCACCAAACGAAAGAGATACGCAGTATTTT. This codes for CASSPNERDTQYF. This rearrangement joins TRBV18 to TRBJ2-3; D is unclear. This CDR3 is 13 amino acids long. Trimming cost V 2 bases and J 5 bases, with 8 bases left between them. CDR1 is KGHSH and CDR2 is LQKENI in the germline V gene.

A word on this clone: The identical CDR3 is also encoded by other nucleotide sequences in the sample. J is TRBJ1-2 and V is TRBV4-1, with no clear D. This CDR3 spans 15 amino acids. Germline V gene lookup returns CDR1 MGHRA and CDR2 YSYEKL. Trimming stripped 1 base from V and 0 bases from J, with 9 bases between. CDR3 in DNA: TGCGCCAGCAGCCAAGGTGCAGGAGCTAACTATGGCTACACCTTC. Protein: CASSQGAGANYGYTF.

The rearrangement links TRBV19 to TRBJ1-5; 9 bases match TRBD1. The germline V gene encodes CDR1 LNHDA and CDR2 SQIVND (reference sequence). CDR3 length: 15 residues. V was clipped by 5 bases and J by 6 bases; unmatched bases: 8. CDR3 protein: CASSRTGGISQPQHF. CDR3 DNA: TGTGCCAGTAGTCGTACAGGGGGCATAAGTCAGCCCCAGCATTTT.